This passage covers 26 T cell receptor beta chains from one sample sequenced in a study of shared clonotypes between healthy human individuals. Sequencing used immunoSEQ multiplex PCR; TCRdb keeps in-frame clones, though not all of them. Of about a million clones in the sample, around four fifths were seen once. Material: memory CD4+ T cells sorted from blood. Subset indicated: CD45RA-negative fraction. These receptors were taken from a man aged 18 to 29 in good health.

The chain uses TRBV5-1 and TRBJ2-5; D gene uncertain. CDR3 length: 14 residues. Trimming pared 1 base from V and 3 bases from J, leaving 10 bases between. Germline V gene sequence: CDR1 SGHRS, CDR2 YFSETQ. The CDR3 region has the DNA TGCGCCAGCAGCTTGTCCCGTTCGGAAGAGACCCAGTACTTC. It specifies CASSLSRSEETQYF.

The chain combines TRBV11-3 with TRBJ2-2; D is possibly TRBD1 or TRBD2 (5 bases each). CDR3 length equals 17 residues. Trimming left V 6 bases short and J 4 bases short, with 21 bases between. The germline V gene has CDR1 SGHNT and CDR2 YENEEA. For the CDR3, the DNA is TGTGCCAGCAGTACCGGGACCCCCAATGTGGGCACCGGGGAGCTGTTTTTT. Amino acid sequence: CASSTGTPNVGTGELFF.

The chain recombines TRBV29-1 with TRBJ2-7; D not resolved. The CDR3 sequence is 13 residues long. Trimming removed 4 bases from V and 0 bases from J, with 10 bases in between. Germline-derived CDR1 and CDR2 are SQVTM and ANQGSEA. As DNA, the CDR3 is TGCAGCGTTGGTAGCCGAAGCTCCTACGAGCAGTACTTC. This sequence encodes CSVGSRSSYEQYF.

The chain links TRBV10-1 to TRBJ2-5; 8 bases map to TRBD2. The CDR3 is 13 amino acids. V was pared by 5 bases and J by 2 bases, with 1 base of the junction left unmatched. Per the germline V gene, CDR1 is WNHNN and CDR2 is SYGVQD (reference sequence). The chain's CDR3 is CASSIAGQETQYF. The DNA of the CDR3 is TGCGCCAGCAGTATAGCGGGGCAAGAGACCCAGTACTTC.

This chain connects TRBV6-6 to TRBJ1-1; no reliable D call. Trimming took 0 bases from V and 7 from J, leaving 6 bases between them. CDR3 length equals 12 residues. Germline V gene data show CDR1 as MNHNY and CDR2 as SVGAGI (reference sequence). CDR3 amino acids: CASSYSKSEAFF. CDR3 sequence (DNA): TGTGCCAGCAGTTACTCGAAAAGTGAAGCTTTCTTT.

The CDR3 loop is CATSYSTDTQYF. CDR3 DNA sequence: TGTGCCACATCCTATAGCACAGATACGCAGTATTTT. V gene TRBV19 combines with J gene TRBJ2-3; D unclear. From germline, CDR1 is LNHDA and CDR2 SQIVND (reference sequence). V lost 10 bases, J lost 0 bases, and 8 bases lay in between. This CDR3 has 12 residues.

This chain links TRBV28 with TRBJ2-3; D possibly corresponds to TRBD2 (7 bases). CDR1 is MDHEN and CDR2 is SYDVKM in the germline V gene. This CDR3 has 16 residues. The germline V and J ends were trimmed by 0 bases and 0 bases, with 10 bases remaining between them. CDR3 nucleotides: TGTGCCAGCAGTTTATGGGCGGGGGCGAGCACAGATACGCAGTATTTT. Translation: CASSLWAGASTDTQYF.

About this clone: Sequence at one end of the junction differs from germline and may be a read error. V gene TRBV7-7 combines with J gene TRBJ2-1; 7 bases match TRBD2. Germline V gene sequence: CDR1 SSHAT, CDR2 FNYEAQ (reference sequence). CDR3 length equals 13 residues. CDR3 DNA: TGTGCTAGCAGCCCCCGGACGAGCGGGATAAGGTTCTTC. Amino acids: CASSPRTSGIRFF.

The chain couples TRBV2 to TRBJ2-7; 7 nucleotides align to TRBD2. The germline CDR1 and CDR2 sequences are SNHLY and FYNNEI. The junction had 4 bases not matched to a gene; V was cut back by 3 bases and J by 5 bases. This CDR3 comprises 13 residues. The CDR3 reads CASSEGGVNEQYF. The CDR3, as DNA: TGTGCCAGCAGTGAGGGAGGGGTAAACGAGCAGTACTTC.

This rearrangement joins TRBV4-2 to TRBJ2-3; TRBD2 agrees at 9 bases. V shed 0 bases, J shed 8 bases, and the junction held 9 bases outside the gene matches. This CDR3 has 16 amino acids. Germline lookup yields CDR1 LGHNA and CDR2 YNFKEQ. The CDR3 loop is CASSQEWLAGMTTQYF. CDR3 coding DNA: TGTGCCAGCAGCCAAGAATGGCTAGCGGGAATGACTACGCAGTATTTT.

At least ten counts were recorded for this clone. The chain has TRBV6-5 and TRBJ2-4; 8 bases fit TRBD1. The CDR3 totals 15 residues. Germline assignment: CDR1 MNHEY and CDR2 SVGAGI. With V trimmed by 7 bases and J by 5 bases, 10 bases remained unmatched. Written as DNA, the CDR3 is TGTGCCAGCAACCCCGCCGGGACAGGAGAAAACATTCAGTACTTC. It is translated as CASNPAGTGENIQYF.

The chain carries TRBV7-2 and TRBJ2-5; no reliable D call. There are 13 residues in the CDR3. CDR1 SGHTA and CDR2 FQGNSA come from the germline V gene. The V end was cut by 5 bases, the J end by 1 base, with 8 bases between. The CDR3 region has the DNA TGTGCCAGCAGCCCCCGGCTCCAAGAGACCCAGTACTTC. Translation gives CASSPRLQETQYF.

The rearrangement joins TRBV30 to TRBJ2-7, with D unresolved. V was pared by 1 base and J by 9 bases, with 10 bases between. In germline, CDR1 is GTSNPN, CDR2 SVGIG (reference sequence). The length of the CDR3 is 11 residues. CDR3 sequence reads: CAWSGSQLQYF. The CDR3 DNA sequence: TGTGCCTGGAGTGGTTCACAGCTGCAGTACTTC.

The chain employs TRBV6-1 and TRBJ2-7; 10 bases map to TRBD1. The V and J ends lost 2 bases and 7 bases, in that order; junction bases with no gene match: 11. The CDR3 is 16 residues long. Per the germline V gene, CDR1 is MNHNS and CDR2 is SASEGT. The CDR3, as DNA: TGTGCCAGCAGTGAAACCGGGACAGGGGCGGTAGGGGAGCAGTACTTC. Protein: CASSETGTGAVGEQYF.

The chain has TRBV18 and TRBJ1-2, with D maybe TRBD1 (5 bases). The CDR3 length is 15 residues. Trimming took 0 bases from V and 5 from J, leaving 13 bases between them. CDR1 is KGHSH and CDR2 is LQKENI in the germline V gene. CDR3 in DNA: TGTGCCAGCTCACCACCGGAGGGGTTGGGGTATGGCTACACCTTC. This codes for CASSPPEGLGYGYTF.

This chain links TRBV5-3 with TRBJ2-2; D unresolved. TRBV5-3 is flagged as an ORF with uncertain function. The CDR3 is 16 amino acids. Trimming took 0 bases from V and 2 from J, leaving 11 bases between them. The CDR3 DNA follows: TGTGCCAGAAGCTTGGAGAGCGAGCCCAACACCGGGGAGCTGTTTTTT. Amino acid sequence: CARSLESEPNTGELFF.

The V gene is TRBV5-6, the J gene TRBJ2-2; D unclear. The CDR3 extends over 15 amino acids. Germline lookup yields CDR1 SGHDT and CDR2 YYEEEE. V lost 4 bases, J lost 4 bases, and 14 bases lay in between. CDR3 coding DNA: TGTGCCAGCAGCCCCCAGGCAGGAACCACCGGGGAGCTGTTTTTT. This gives the protein CASSPQAGTTGELFF.

The rearrangement links TRBV6-5 to TRBJ2-7; unclear D gene. Germline lookup yields CDR1 MNHEY and CDR2 SVGAGI. With 2 bases removed from V and 3 bases from J, the gap between germline ends came to 11 bases. This CDR3 comprises 14 residues. CDR3 region: CASSYQRQSYEQYF. The DNA of the CDR3 is TGTGCCAGCAGTTACCAGAGACAAAGCTACGAGCAGTACTTC.

The chain is built from TRBV30 and TRBJ1-4; TRBD1 matches at 8 bases. The CDR3 runs 15 residues. Germline CDR1 reads GTSNPN; CDR2 reads SVGIG (reference sequence). J lost 0 bases, V lost 4 bases, and 4 bases had no gene match. CDR3 region: CAWKPGQATNEKLFF. CDR3 coding DNA: TGTGCCTGGAAACCGGGACAGGCAACTAATGAAAAACTGTTTTTT.

This chain joins TRBV5-4 and TRBJ2-7; 9 nucleotides agree with TRBD1. The V gene's germline CDR1 is SGHNT and CDR2 YYREEE (reference sequence). V was pared by 0 bases and J by 3 bases, with 7 bases of the junction left unmatched. The length of the CDR3 is 16 residues. CDR3 loop: CASSLGLGQGNYEQYF. The CDR3, as DNA: TGTGCCAGCAGCTTGGGGTTGGGACAGGGAAACTACGAGCAGTACTTC.

This clone was found a few times. The V and J genes are TRBV7-2 and TRBJ1-2; 7 positions agree with TRBD1. Germline loops: CDR1 SGHTA, CDR2 FQGNSA. J lost 4 bases, V lost 6 bases, and 14 bases had no gene match. This CDR3 region has 16 residues. CDR3 sequence reads: CASSREATGSSYGYTF. The CDR3 coding sequence is TGTGCCAGCAGTCGCGAGGCGACAGGGAGCAGCTATGGCTACACCTTC.

This sequence joins TRBV9 and TRBJ2-7; TRBD1 aligns across 8 bases. The DNA end is more similar to TRBJ2-4, so the J call may be wrong. Germline assignment: CDR1 SGDLS and CDR2 YYNGEE. The CDR3 is made up of 15 amino acids. CDR3 sequence reads: CASSPRTEQGVIQYF. The CDR3, as DNA: TGTGCCAGCAGCCCACGTACCGAACAGGGGGTCATTCAGTACTTC.

V is TRBV15 and J is TRBJ1-5; TRBD1 agrees at 8 bases. CDR3 length equals 15 residues. Germline values: CDR1 LNHNV, CDR2 YYDKDF (reference sequence). The J segment lost 2 bases and the V segment lost 3 bases, leaving 3 bases of the junction unmatched. The CDR3 sequence: CATSSLQGGNQPQHF. The CDR3 coding sequence is TGTGCCACCAGCAGCCTACAGGGGGGCAATCAGCCCCAGCATTTT.

This clone was counted once. The V gene is TRBV25-1, the J gene TRBJ2-3, with 14 bases that match TRBD2. This CDR3 has 16 residues. V was pared by 6 bases and J by 4 bases, with 6 bases of the junction left unmatched. Germline assignment: CDR1 MGHDK and CDR2 SYGVNS. The CDR3 nucleotides read TGTGCCAGCAGCCCTTTGGGACTAGCGGGGGCAGATACGCAGTATTTT. As protein: CASSPLGLAGADTQYF. Drawing the rest from reference TRBV25-1 and TRBJ2-3, the complete variable domain is EADIYQTPRYLVIGTGKKITLECSQTMGHDKMYWYQQDPGMELHLIHYSYGVNSTEKGDLSSESTVSRIRTEHFPLTLESARPSHTSQYLCASSPLGLAGADTQYFGPGTRLTVL.

This clone has just a few counts. V is TRBV28 and J is TRBJ1-2, with D perhaps TRBD1 (5 bases). The CDR3 has 16 residues. Trimming took 2 bases from V and 4 from J, leaving 17 bases between them. From germline, CDR1 is MDHEN and CDR2 SYDVKM. The CDR3 protein is CASSLRAGVPPYGYTF. In DNA, the CDR3 is TGTGCCAGCAGTTTAAGGGCGGGGGTTCCACCCTATGGCTACACCTTC.

The chain joins TRBV9 to TRBJ2-2; D gene uncertain. Germline-derived CDR1 and CDR2 are SGDLS and YYNGEE. The V end was cut by 3 bases, the J end by 4 bases, with 10 bases between. The CDR3 loop spans 14 amino acids. CDR3 DNA sequence: TGTGCCAGCAGCGCTGGGTTTTTCACCGGGGAGCTGTTTTTT. It yields the protein CASSAGFFTGELFF.